This record looks at one T cell receptor (beta chain) sequence and its context. The data stem from a study of blood T cell repertoires in COVID-19. On the study more broadly: Collection of acute and convalescent COVID-19 samples took place in the United States, Italy and Spain. PBMCs, B-cell-depleted T cells, or T cells provided the cDNA or gDNA that made up the material.

With 7 bases clipped from V and 5 bases from J, the junction kept 8 bases outside the gene matches. The CDR3 spans 15 residues. Germline V gene data show CDR1 as KGHDR and CDR2 as SFDVKD. Under the authors' procedure: Reference gene primer amplification in the assay estimated nucleated cell counts. Assay: immunoSEQ multiplex PCR; the TCRdb copy retains only in-frame clones and omits some. V and J calls and clone size follow that table, whereas D and trimming were derived from the DNA. The sample gives approximately 180,000 clones, 75% to 95% of which show up once; 0.53% is in the top ten. The TCR sequence derives from a man aged 45-60 years with acute or convalescent COVID-19. V gene TRBV24-1 combines with J gene TRBJ2-2; 8 positions match TRBD1. The specimen sequenced was peripheral blood. CDR3 loop: CATRGQGGETGELFF. In DNA, the CDR3 is TGTGCCACCAGAGGACAGGGTGGGGAAACCGGGGAGCTGTTTTTT.